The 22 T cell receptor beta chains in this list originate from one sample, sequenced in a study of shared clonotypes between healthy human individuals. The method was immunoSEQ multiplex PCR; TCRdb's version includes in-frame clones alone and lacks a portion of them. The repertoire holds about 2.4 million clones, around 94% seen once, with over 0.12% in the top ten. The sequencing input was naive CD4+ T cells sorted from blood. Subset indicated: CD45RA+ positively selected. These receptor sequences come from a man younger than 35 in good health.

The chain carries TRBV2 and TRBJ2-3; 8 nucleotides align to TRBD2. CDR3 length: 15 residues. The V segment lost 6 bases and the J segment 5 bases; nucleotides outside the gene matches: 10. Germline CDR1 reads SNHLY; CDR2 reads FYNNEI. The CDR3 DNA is TGTGCCAGCAGCCGTAGCGGGGTCCTCATAGATACGCAGTATTTT. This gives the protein CASSRSGVLIDTQYF.

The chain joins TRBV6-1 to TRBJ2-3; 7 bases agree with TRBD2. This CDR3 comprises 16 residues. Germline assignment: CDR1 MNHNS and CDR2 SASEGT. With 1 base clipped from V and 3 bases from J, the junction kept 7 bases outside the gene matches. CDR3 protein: CASSEEVGRRTDTQYF. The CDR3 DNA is TGTGCCAGCAGTGAAGAGGTCGGGAGGAGGACAGATACGCAGTATTTT.

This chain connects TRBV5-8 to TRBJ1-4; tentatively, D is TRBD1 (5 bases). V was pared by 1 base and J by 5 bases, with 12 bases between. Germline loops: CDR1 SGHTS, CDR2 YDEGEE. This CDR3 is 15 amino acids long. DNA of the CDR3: TGTGCCAGCAGCTTGTGGGGACGGAAGAATGAAAAACTGTTTTTT. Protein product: CASSLWGRKNEKLFF.

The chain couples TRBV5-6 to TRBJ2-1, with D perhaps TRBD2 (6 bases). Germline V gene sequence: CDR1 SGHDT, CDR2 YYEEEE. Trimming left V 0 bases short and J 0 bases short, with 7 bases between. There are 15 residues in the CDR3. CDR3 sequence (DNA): TGTGCCAGCAGCTTGGACGGGAGCTCCTACAATGAGCAGTTCTTC. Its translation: CASSLDGSSYNEQFF.

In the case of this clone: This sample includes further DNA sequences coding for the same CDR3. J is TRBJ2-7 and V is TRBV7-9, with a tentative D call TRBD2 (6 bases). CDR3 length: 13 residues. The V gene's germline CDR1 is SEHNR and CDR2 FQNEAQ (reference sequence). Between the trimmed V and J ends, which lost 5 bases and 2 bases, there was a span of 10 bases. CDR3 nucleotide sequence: TGTGCCAGCAGCCTTAGCGGAGCCTACGAGCAGTACTTC. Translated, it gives CASSLSGAYEQYF.

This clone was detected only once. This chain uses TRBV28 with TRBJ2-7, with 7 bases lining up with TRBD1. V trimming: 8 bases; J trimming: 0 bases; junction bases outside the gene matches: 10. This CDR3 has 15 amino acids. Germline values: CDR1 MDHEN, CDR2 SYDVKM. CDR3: CASCNRGGGSYEQYF. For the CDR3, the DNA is TGTGCCAGCTGCAACAGGGGCGGCGGCTCCTACGAGCAGTACTTC.

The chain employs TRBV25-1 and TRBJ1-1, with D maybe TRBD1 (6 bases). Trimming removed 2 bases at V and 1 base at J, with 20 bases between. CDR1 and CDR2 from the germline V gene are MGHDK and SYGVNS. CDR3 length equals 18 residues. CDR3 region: CASSEGISPGHQNTEAFF. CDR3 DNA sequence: TGTGCCAGCAGTGAAGGTATTTCCCCGGGACATCAGAACACTGAAGCTTTCTTT.

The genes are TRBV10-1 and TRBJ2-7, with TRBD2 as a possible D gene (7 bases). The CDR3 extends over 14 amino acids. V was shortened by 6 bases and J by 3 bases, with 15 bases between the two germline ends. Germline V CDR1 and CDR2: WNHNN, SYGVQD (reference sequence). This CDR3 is CASSLSGGFYEQYF. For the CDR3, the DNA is TGCGCCAGCAGCCTCTCGGGGGGCTTCTACGAGCAGTACTTC.

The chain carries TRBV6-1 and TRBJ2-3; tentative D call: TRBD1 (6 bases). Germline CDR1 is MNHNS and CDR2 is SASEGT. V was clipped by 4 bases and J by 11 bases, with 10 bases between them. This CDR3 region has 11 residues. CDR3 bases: TGTGCCAGCAGTGCGGACAGTCAGCAGTATTTT. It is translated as CASSADSQQYF.

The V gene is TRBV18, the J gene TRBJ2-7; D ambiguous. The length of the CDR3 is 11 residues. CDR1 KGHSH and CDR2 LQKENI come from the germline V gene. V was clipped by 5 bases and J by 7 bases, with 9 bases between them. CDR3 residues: CASSAWGEQYF. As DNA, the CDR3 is TGTGCCAGCTCAGCTTGGGGTGAGCAGTACTTC.

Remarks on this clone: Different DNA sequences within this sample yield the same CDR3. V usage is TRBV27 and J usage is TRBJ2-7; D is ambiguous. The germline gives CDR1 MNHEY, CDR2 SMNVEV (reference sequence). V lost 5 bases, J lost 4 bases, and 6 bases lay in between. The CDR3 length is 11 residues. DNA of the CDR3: TGTGCCAGCAGTGACCGGTACGAGCAGTACTTC. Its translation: CASSDRYEQYF.

The CDR3 nucleotides read TGTGCCACCGGGGGTGGAACGCAGTATTTT. The encoded protein is CATGGGTQYF. This chain joins TRBV28 and TRBJ2-3; D perhaps matches TRBD2 (6 bases). V was trimmed by 10 bases and J by 9 bases, leaving 11 bases between them. This CDR3 comprises 10 residues. Germline lookup yields CDR1 MDHEN and CDR2 SYDVKM.

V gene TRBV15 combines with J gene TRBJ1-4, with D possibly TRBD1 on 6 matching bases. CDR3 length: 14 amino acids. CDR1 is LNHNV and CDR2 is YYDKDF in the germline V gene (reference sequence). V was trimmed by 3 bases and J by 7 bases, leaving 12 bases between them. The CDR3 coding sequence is TGTGCCACCAGCAGTGAGGGGGGCGGTGAAAAACTGTTTTTT. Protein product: CATSSEGGGEKLFF.

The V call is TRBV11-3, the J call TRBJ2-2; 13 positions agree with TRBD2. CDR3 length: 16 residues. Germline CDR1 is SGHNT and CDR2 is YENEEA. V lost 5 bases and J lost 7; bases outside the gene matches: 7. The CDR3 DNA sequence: TGTGCCAGCAGCCGCCGGACTAGCGGGAGTGTCGGGGAGCTGTTTTTT. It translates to CASSRRTSGSVGELFF.

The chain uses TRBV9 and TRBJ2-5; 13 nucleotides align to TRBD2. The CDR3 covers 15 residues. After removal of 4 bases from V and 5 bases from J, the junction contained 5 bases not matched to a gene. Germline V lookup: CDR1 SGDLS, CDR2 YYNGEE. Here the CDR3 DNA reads TGTGCCAGCAGCCGGACTAGCGGGAGTACTGAGACCCAGTACTTC. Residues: CASSRTSGSTETQYF.

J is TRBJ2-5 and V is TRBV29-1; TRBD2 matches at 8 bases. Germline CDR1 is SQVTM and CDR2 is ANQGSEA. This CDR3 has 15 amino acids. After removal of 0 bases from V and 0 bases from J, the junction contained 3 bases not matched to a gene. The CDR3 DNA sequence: TGCAGCGTTGAAGAGCTGGGACTAGACCAAGAGACCCAGTACTTC. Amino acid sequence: CSVEELGLDQETQYF. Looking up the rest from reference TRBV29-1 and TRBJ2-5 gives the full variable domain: SAVISQKPSRDICQRGTSLTIQCQVDSQVTMMFWYRQQPGQSLTLIATANQGSEATYESGFVIDKFPISRPNLTFSTLTVSNMSPEDSSIYLCSVEELGLDQETQYFGPGTRLLVL.

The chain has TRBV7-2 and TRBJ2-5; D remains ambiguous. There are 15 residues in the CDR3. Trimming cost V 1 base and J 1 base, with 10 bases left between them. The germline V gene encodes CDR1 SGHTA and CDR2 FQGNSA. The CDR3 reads CASSLVRLVQETQYF. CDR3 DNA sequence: TGTGCCAGCAGCTTAGTCCGGTTAGTCCAAGAGACCCAGTACTTC.

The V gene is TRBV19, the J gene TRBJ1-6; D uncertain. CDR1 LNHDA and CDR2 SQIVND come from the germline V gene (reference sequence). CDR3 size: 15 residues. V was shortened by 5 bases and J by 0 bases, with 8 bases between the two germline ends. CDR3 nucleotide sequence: TGTGCCAGTAGTTTCCTGAGCTCCTATAATTCACCCCTCCACTTT. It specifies CASSFLSSYNSPLHF. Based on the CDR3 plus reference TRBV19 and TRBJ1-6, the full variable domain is DGGITQSPKYLFRKEGQNVTLSCEQNLNHDAMYWYRQDPGQGLRLIYYSQIVNDFQKGDIAEGYSVSREKKESFPLTVTSAQKNPTAFYLCASSFLSSYNSPLHFGNGTRLTVT.

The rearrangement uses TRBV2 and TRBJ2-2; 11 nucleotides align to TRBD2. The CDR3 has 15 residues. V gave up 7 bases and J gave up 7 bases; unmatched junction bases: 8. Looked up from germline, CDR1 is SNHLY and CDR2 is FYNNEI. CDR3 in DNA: TGTGCCAGCACCCGAACTAGCGGGAGCGGCGGGGAGCTGTTTTTT. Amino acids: CASTRTSGSGGELFF.

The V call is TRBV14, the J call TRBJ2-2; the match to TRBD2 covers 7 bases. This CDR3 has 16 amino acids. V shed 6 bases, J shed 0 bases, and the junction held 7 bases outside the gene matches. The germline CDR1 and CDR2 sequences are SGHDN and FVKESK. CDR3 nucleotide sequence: TGTGCCAGCAGGCCTAGCGGAGCAGCGAACACCGGGGAGCTGTTTTTT. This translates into CASRPSGAANTGELFF.

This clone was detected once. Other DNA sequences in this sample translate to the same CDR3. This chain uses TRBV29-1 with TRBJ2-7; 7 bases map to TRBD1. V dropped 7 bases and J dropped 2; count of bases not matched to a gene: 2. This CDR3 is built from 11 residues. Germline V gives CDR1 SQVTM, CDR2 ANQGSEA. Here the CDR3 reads CSAGTAYEQYF. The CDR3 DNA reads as TGCAGCGCCGGGACAGCCTACGAGCAGTACTTC.

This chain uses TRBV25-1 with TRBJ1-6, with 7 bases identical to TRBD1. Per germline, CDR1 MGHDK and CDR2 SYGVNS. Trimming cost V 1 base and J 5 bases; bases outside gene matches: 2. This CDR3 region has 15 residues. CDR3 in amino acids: CASSEFTGDNSPLHF. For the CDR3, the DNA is TGTGCCAGCAGTGAATTTACAGGGGATAATTCACCCCTCCACTTT.